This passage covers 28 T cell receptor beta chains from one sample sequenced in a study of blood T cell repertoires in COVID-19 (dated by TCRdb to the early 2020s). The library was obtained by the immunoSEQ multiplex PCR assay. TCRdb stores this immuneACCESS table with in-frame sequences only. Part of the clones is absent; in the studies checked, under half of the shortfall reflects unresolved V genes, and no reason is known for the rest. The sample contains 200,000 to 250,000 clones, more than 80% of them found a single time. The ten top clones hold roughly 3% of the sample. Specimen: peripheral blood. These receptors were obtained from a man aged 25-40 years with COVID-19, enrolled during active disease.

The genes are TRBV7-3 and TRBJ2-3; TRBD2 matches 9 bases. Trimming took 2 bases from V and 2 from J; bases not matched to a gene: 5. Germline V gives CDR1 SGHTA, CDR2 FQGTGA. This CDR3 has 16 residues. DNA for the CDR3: TGTGCCAGCAGCTTAGGAGCGGGGGGATCCACAGATACGCAGTATTTT. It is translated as CASSLGAGGSTDTQYF. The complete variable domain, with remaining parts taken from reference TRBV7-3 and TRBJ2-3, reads GAGVSQTPSNKVTEKGKYVELRCDPISGHTALYWYRQSLGQGPEFLIYFQGTGAADDSGLPNDRFFAVRPEGSVSTLKIQRTERGDSAVYLCASSLGAGGSTDTQYFGPGTRLTVL.

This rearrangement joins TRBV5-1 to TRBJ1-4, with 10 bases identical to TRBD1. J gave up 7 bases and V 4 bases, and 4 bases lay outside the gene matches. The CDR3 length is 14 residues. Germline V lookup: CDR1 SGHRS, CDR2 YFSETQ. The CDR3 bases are TGCGCCAGCAGCCCCGGGACAGGGGCTGAAAAACTGTTTTTT. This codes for CASSPGTGAEKLFF.

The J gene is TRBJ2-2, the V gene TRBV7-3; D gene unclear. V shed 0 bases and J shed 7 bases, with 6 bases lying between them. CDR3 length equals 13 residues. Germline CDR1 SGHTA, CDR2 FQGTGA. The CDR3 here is CASSLTLGGELFF. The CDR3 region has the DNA TGTGCCAGCAGCTTAACTCTCGGCGGGGAGCTGTTTTTT.

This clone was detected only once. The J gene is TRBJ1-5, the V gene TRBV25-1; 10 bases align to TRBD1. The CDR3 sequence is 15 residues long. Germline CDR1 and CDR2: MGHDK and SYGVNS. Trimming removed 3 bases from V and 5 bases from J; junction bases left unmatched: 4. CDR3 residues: CASSEQTGGDQPQHF. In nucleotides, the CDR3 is TGTGCCAGCAGTGAGCAGACAGGGGGCGATCAGCCCCAGCATTTT.

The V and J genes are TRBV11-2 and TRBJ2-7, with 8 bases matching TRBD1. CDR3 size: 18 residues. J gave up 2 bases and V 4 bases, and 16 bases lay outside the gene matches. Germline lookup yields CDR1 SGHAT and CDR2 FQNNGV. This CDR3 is CASSSSRTGTDRTYEQYF. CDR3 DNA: TGTGCCAGCAGCTCTAGCCGGACAGGGACTGATCGCACCTACGAGCAGTACTTC.

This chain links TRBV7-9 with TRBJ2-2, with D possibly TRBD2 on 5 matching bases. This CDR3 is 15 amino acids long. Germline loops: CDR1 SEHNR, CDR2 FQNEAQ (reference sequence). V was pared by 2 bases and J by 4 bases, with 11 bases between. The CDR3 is CASSLILGSTGELFF. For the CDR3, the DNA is TGTGCCAGCAGCTTAATCTTGGGGAGCACCGGGGAGCTGTTTTTT.

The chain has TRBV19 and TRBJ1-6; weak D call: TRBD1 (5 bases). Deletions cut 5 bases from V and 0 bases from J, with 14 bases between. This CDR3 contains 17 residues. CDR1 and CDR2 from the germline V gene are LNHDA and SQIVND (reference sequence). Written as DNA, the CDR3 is TGTGCCAGTAGTGACGGACAACTGAGCTCCTATAATTCACCCCTCCACTTT. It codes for CASSDGQLSSYNSPLHF.

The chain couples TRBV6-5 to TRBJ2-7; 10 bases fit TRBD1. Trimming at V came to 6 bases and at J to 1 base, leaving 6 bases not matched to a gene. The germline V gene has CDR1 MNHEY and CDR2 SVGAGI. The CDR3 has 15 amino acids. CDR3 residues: CASRRPGQGSYEQYF. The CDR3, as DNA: TGTGCCAGCAGGAGGCCGGGACAGGGGTCCTACGAGCAGTACTTC.

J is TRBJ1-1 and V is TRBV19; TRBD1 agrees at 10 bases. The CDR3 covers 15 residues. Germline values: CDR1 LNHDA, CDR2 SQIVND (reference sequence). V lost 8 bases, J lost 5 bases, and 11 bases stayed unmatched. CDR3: CASSRARTGGTEAFF. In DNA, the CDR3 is TGTGCCAGTTCCCGAGCAAGGACAGGGGGGACTGAAGCTTTCTTT. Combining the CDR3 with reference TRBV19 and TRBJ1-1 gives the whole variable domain DGGITQSPKYLFRKEGQNVTLSCEQNLNHDAMYWYRQDPGQGLRLIYYSQIVNDFQKGDIAEGYSVSREKKESFPLTVTSAQKNPTAFYLCASSRARTGGTEAFFGQGTRLTVV.

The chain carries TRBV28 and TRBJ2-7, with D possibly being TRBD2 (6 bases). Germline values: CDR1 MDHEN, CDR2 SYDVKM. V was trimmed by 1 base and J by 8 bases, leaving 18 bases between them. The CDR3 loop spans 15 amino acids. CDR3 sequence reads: CASSLSRGGTVQQYF. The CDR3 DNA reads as TGTGCCAGCAGTTTATCGCGGGGCGGGACTGTACAGCAGTACTTC.

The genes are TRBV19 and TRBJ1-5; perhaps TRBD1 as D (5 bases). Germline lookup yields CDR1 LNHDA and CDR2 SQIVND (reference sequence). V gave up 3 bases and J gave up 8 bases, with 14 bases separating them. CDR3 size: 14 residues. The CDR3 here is CASSIGGWDKPQHF. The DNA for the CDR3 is TGTGCCAGTAGTATCGGGGGGTGGGATAAGCCCCAGCATTTT.

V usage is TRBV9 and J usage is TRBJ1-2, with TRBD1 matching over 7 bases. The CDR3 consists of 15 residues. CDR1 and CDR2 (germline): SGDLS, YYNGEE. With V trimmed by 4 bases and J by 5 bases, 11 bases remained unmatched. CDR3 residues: CASSSHRQGVYGYTF. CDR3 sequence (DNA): TGTGCCAGCAGCTCTCACCGACAGGGAGTATATGGCTACACCTTC.

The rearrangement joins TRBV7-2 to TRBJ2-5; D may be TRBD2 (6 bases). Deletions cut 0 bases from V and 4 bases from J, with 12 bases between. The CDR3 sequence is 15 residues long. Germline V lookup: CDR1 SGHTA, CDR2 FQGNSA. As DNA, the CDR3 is TGTGCCAGCAGCTTAGCGGATCATAGCGGAGAGACCCAGTACTTC. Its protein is CASSLADHSGETQYF.

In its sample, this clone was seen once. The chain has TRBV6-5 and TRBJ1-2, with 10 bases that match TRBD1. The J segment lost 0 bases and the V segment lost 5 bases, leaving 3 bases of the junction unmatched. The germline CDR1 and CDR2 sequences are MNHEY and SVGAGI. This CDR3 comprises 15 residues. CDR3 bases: TGTGCCAGCAGTCACGGGACAGGGGCTAACTATGGCTACACCTTC. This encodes CASSHGTGANYGYTF.

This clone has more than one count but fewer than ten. CDR3 DNA: TGCGCCAGCAGCCAGTCCGGGGGGTCCCATGTTTACGAGCAGTACTTC. It specifies CASSQSGGSHVYEQYF. V gene TRBV4-3 combines with J gene TRBJ2-7; 7 nucleotides match TRBD2. V shed 3 bases and J 4 bases; nucleotides not matched to a gene: 12. The CDR3 covers 16 residues. Germline assignment: CDR1 LGHNA and CDR2 YSLEER.

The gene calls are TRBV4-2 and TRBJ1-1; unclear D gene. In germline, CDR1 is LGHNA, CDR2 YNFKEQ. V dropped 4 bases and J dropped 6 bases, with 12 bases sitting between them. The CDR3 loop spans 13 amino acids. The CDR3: CASSLRGRPEAFF. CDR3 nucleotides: TGTGCCAGCAGCCTCAGAGGGAGGCCTGAAGCTTTCTTT.

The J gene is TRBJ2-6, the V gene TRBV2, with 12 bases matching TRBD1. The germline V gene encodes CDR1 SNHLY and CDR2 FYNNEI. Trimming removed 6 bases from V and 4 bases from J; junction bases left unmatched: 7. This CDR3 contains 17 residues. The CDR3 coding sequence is TGTGCCAGCAGGTCCGGGACAGGGGGCTCCGGGGCCAACGTCCTGACTTTC. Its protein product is CASRSGTGGSGANVLTF.

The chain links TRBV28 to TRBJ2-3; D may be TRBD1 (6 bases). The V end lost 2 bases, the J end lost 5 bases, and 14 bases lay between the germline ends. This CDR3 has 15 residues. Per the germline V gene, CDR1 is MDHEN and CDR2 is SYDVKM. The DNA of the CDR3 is TGTGCCAGCAGTTTAACCAGGGGCGCGGGAGATACGCAGTATTTT. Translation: CASSLTRGAGDTQYF.

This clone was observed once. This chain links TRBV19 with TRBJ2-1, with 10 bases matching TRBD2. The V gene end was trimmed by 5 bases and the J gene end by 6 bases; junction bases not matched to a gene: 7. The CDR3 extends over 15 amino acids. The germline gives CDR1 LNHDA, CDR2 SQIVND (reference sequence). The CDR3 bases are TGTGCCAGTAGTCCCCAGCGGGGGGGCTTCAATGAGCAGTTCTTC. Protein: CASSPQRGGFNEQFF.

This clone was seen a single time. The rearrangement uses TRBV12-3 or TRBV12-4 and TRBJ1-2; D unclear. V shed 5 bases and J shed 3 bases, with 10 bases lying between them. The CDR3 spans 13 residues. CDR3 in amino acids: CASSPDTYYGYTF. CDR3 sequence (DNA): TGTGCCAGCAGTCCCGACACCTACTATGGCTACACCTTC.

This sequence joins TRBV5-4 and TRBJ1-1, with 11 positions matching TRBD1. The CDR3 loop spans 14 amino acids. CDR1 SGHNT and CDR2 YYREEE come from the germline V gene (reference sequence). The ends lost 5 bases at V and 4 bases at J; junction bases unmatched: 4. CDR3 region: CASRRDRGITEAFF. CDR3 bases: TGTGCCAGCAGAAGGGACAGGGGGATCACTGAAGCTTTCTTT.

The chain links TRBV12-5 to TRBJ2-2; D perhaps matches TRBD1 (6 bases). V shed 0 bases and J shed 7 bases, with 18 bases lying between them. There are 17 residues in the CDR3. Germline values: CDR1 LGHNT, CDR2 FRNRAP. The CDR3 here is CASGLVRVPGASGELFF. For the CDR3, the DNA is TGTGCTAGTGGTTTGGTACGAGTTCCAGGGGCCAGCGGGGAGCTGTTTTTT. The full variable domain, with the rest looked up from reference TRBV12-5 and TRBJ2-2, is DARVTQTPRHKVTEMGQEVTMRCQPILGHNTVFWYRQTMMQGLELLAYFRNRAPLDDSGMPKDRFSAEMPDATLATLKIQPSEPRDSAVYFCASGLVRVPGASGELFFGEGSRLTVL.

Written as DNA, the CDR3 is TGTGCCAGCAGTTTCGAAGGACAGGGTGCAGATACGCAGTATTTT. It is translated as CASSFEGQGADTQYF. The V and J genes are TRBV28 and TRBJ2-3; the match to TRBD1 covers 8 bases. Germline V CDR1 and CDR2: MDHEN, SYDVKM. The CDR3 consists of 15 residues. Losses at the gene ends were 3 bases for V and 4 bases for J; bases not matched to a gene: 6.

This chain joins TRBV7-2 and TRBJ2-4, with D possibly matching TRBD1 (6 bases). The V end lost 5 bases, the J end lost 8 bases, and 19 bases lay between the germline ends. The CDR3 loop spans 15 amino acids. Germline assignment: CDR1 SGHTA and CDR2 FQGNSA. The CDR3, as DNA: TGTGCCAGCAGCCCCATGGGGGCAGGGGTAGACATTCAGTACTTC. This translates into CASSPMGAGVDIQYF.

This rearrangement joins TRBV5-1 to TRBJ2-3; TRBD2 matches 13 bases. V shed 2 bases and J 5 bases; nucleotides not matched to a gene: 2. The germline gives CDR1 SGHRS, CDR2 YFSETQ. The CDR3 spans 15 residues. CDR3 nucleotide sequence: TGCGCCAGCAGCTTACTAGCGGGAGGGCAAGATACGCAGTATTTT. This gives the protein CASSLLAGGQDTQYF.

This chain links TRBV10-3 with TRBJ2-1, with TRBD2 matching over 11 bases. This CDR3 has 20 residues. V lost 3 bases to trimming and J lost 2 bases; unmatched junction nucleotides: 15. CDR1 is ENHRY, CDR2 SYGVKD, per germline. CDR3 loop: CAISDSKTTSGKRPYNEQFF. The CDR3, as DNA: TGTGCCATCAGTGACTCTAAAACGACTAGCGGGAAACGTCCCTACAATGAGCAGTTCTTC.

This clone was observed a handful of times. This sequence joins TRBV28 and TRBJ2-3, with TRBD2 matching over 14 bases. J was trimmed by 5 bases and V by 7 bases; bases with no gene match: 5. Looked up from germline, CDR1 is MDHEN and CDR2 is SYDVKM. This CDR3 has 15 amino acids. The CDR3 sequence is CASTGLAGVRDTQYF. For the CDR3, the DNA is TGTGCCAGCACGGGACTAGCGGGAGTAAGAGATACGCAGTATTTT.

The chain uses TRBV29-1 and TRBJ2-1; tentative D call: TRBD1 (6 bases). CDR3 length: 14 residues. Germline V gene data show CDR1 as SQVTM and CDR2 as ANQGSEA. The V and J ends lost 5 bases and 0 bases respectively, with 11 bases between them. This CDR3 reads CSVNRAGSYNEQFF. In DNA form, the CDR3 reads TGCAGCGTTAACAGGGCCGGCTCCTACAATGAGCAGTTCTTC.